This TCR beta chain stems from a study of shared clonotypes between healthy human individuals. Assay: immunoSEQ multiplex PCR; the TCRdb copy retains only in-frame clones and omits some. Of about 990,000 clones listed, roughly 74% are singletons. The CDR3 consists of 15 residues. V shed 5 bases, J shed 0 bases, and the junction held 5 bases outside the gene matches. CDR1 and CDR2 from the germline V gene are MNHEY and SMNVEV (reference sequence). The TCR was taken from a man aged 18 to 30 in good health. Some clones in this sample may be carry-over from other donors' samples. The gene calls are TRBV27 and TRBJ2-3, with 7 bases matching TRBD1. The sequenced sample consisted of memory CD4+ T cells from PBMCs. Subset given: CD45RA-negative fraction. The CDR3 DNA sequence: TGTGCCAGCAGTCCCCGACAGGGAAGCACAGATACGCAGTATTTT. Translating it yields CASSPRQGSTDTQYF.